This section outlines one TCR beta chain sequence together with its context. The antigen it binds to is not known. Base-call qualities are not available, and no considerably larger clone is one nucleotide away. Participants in the prospective study were aged 18 to 89 years, lived in over 20 United States geographic areas, and enrolled through a virtual design. In the prospective study, cohorts were assigned on the basis of participant-reported clinical history obtained from a screening survey and a study questionnaire. Recovered participants in ImmuneRACE Cohort 3 were defined as having two consecutive negative NP/OP PCR tests, clearance from a healthcare professional, or resolution of symptoms. In the prospective study, whole blood, serum and a nasopharyngeal or oropharyngeal swab were collected from each participant by mobile phlebotomists. Additional blood draws and questionnaires over an approximately 2-month period could optionally be provided by prospective study participants. Prospective study blood samples were shipped either frozen or at room temperature before DNA extraction.

The immunoSEQ Assay, a bias-controlled multiplex PCR, was used to amplify TCRbeta CDR3 regions from genomic DNA. On the authors' methods: The number of nucleated cells in each sample was estimated by amplification of reference gene primers within the assay. To quantify the absolute abundance of each unique TCRbeta CDR3 rearrangement, sequence reads were collapsed and filtered. Productive Simpson clonality was computed per sample as the square root of Simpson's diversity index over productive rearrangements. Imported from immuneACCESS, the table was reduced by TCRdb to in-frame sequences with V and J called. These copies leave out some clones; in studies compared against another copy, an unresolved V gene accounts for under half, and the cause of the remainder is not known. That table gives V, J and clone size, and the DNA gave D and trimming. Across this sample there are 200,000 to 250,000 clones, with about 84% seen only once. The ten largest account for approximately 1.8% of the sample.

The sample originates from a study of blood T cell repertoires in COVID-19 (dated by TCRdb to about 2020). A note on the overall study: Samples from collaborators originated in the United States, Italy and Spain and spanned both the acute and convalescent phases of COVID-19. The material from the prospective study consisted of cDNA or gDNA derived from T cells, B-cell-depleted T cells, or PBMCs. Deeply sampled blood TCRbeta repertoires from subjects exposed to, actively infected with, or recovered from COVID-19 were included in the dataset. The repertoires were released in a freely available public database intended as a resource for research on the immune response to SARS-CoV-2. Samples came from the ongoing ImmuneRACE study (first 160 participants) plus 1,254 subjects from 6 global collaborators. The sample metadata nearly always contained a de-identified subject ID, COVID-19 status, age in years and sex. Where available, HLA class I and class II types were obtained from metadata supplied by the sample provider rather than from assay-based typing.

Summary of the overall study and its limitations: Clinical and demographic metadata were provided uncurated, with the amount varying by source and participant.

The junction carries 19 bases between V and J, which are trimmed by 7 bases and 4 bases respectively. The CDR3 contains 15 residues, cysteine and phenylalanine counted. The DNA shown is the 45-base CDR3, in frame from base 1. The CDR1 and CDR2 encoded by the germline V gene are SNHLY and FYNNEI. The sample was PBMCs or T cells enriched from blood (not recorded which). This receptor was obtained from a man in his sixties who had recovered from COVID-19. The chain employs TRBV2 and TRBJ1-1, with the D gene not confidently named. The nucleotide sequence is TGTGCCAGCACTGGACTACTAAGTCTGGGCACTGAAGCTTTCTTT. Its translation reads: CASTGLLSLGTEAFF.